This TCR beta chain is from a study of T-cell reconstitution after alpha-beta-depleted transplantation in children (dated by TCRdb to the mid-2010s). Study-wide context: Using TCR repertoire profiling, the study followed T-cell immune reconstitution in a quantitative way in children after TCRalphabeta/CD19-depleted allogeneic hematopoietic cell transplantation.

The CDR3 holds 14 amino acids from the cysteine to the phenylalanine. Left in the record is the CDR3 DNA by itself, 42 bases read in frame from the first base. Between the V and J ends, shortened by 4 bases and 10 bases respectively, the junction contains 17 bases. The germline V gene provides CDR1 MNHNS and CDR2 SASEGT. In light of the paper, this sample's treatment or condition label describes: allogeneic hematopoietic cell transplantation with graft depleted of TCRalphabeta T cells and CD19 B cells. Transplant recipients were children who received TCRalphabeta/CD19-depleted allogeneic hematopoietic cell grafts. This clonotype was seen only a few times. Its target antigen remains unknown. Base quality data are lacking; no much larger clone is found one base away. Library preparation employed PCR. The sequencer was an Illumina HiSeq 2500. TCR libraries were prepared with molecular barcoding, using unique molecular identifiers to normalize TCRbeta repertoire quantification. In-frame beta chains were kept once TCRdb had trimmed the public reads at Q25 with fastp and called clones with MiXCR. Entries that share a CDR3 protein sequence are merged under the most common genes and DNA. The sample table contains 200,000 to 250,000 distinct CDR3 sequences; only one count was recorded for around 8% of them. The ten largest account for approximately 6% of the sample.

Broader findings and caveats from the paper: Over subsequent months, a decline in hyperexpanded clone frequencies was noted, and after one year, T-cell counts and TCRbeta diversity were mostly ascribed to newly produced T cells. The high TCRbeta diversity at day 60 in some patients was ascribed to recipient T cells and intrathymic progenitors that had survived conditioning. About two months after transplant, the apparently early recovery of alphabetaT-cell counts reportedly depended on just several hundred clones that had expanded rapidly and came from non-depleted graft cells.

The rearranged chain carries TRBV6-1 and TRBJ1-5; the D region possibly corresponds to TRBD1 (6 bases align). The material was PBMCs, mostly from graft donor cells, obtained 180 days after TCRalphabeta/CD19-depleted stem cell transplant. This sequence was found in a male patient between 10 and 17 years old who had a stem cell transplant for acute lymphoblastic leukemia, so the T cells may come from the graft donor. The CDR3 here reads CASSGYRVGQPQHF. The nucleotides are TGTGCCAGCAGTGGATACAGGGTTGGTCAACCCCAGCATTTT.